A selection of T cell receptor beta chains follows, all from one sample in a study of blood T cell repertoires in COVID-19. The repertoire was sequenced with immunoSEQ multiplex PCR; TCRdb's copy has only in-frame clones and lacks some. This sample has roughly 230,000 clones, with about 83% found just once. The sequenced sample consisted of peripheral blood. The receptors come from a middle-aged man with active or convalescent COVID-19. Both conserved end residues are part of each CDR3. A D gene is named only where the DNA matches it firmly. Rows give clone size only sometimes, using once, few, many, or a class for an expanded clone.

abundance	d_gene	j_gene	v_gene	CDR3nt	CDR3aa
few	TRBD1	TRBJ1-1	TRBV5-1	TGCGCCAGCAGCTGGGCGGACAGGGTAGAAGCTTTCTTT	CASSWADRVEAFF
NA	TRBD1	TRBJ1-6	TRBV3-1/TRBV3-2	TGTGCCAGCAGCCTCTACCCGGTCGGACAGGGAAGCTCCTATAATTCACCCCTCCACTTT	CASSLYPVGQGSSYNSPLHF
NA	NA	TRBJ1-1	TRBV11-3	TGTGCCAGCAGCCTGACTCTCCCGAAGACTGAAGCTTTCTTT	CASSLTLPKTEAFF
NA	NA	TRBJ1-2	TRBV5-1	TGCGCCAGCAGCGTCCAGGGCTCTGGCTACACCTTC	CASSVQGSGYTF
NA	TRBD1	TRBJ1-4	TRBV3-1/TRBV3-2	TGTGCCAGCAGCCAAGATAGGGGGCTTAGGGACGCAACTAATGAAAAACTGTTTTTT	CASSQDRGLRDATNEKLFF
NA	NA	TRBJ2-1	TRBV24-1	TGTGCCACCAGTGACTCAAGGGCGGGAACCTACAATGAGCAGTTCTTC	CATSDSRAGTYNEQFF
NA	NA	TRBJ2-7	TRBV7-9	TGTGCCAGCAGCTCTAGCAGGGACACTAGAACCTACGAGCAGTACTTC	CASSSSRDTRTYEQYF
NA	NA	TRBJ1-2	TRBV30	TGTGCCTGGAGCGAGGCGGGTGATAACTATGGCTACACCTTC	CAWSEAGDNYGYTF
NA	NA	TRBJ1-1	TRBV5-5	TGTGCCAGCAGCTCCTGGGCCACTGAAGCTTTCTTT	CASSSWATEAFF
NA	TRBD2	TRBJ2-7	TRBV12-5	TGTGCTAGTGGTTTGGTATTGGGCGGGACTAGCAACCACGAGCAGTACTTC	CASGLVLGGTSNHEQYF
NA	TRBD2	TRBJ2-7	TRBV6-5	TGTGCCAGCAGTTTTGGGACTAGCGGTTACGAGCAGTACTTC	CASSFGTSGYEQYF
NA	NA	TRBJ2-3	TRBV2	TGTGCCAGCGGGGGCGGCACAGATACGCAGTATTTT	CASGGGTDTQYF
NA	NA	TRBJ2-7	TRBV4-1	TGCGCCAGCAGCCAAGGGGCAGGGGCCCTGCCAACCTACGAGCAGTACTTC	CASSQGAGALPTYEQYF
NA	TRBD1	TRBJ2-6	TRBV5-1	TGCGCCAGCAGCCCTGGTGGTGGGACAGGGGGCGGTGGGGCCAACGTCCTGACTTTC	CASSPGGGTGGGGANVLTF
NA	NA	TRBJ2-5	TRBV19	TGTGCCAGTAGTATAGCCCTTCCGGGGGACGGGGAGACCCAGTACTTC	CASSIALPGDGETQYF
NA	TRBD1	TRBJ1-5	TRBV27	TGTGCCAGCAGTTTATCCAAGGGGGCAGGGATTAGCAATCAGCCCCAGCATTTT	CASSLSKGAGISNQPQHF
NA	NA	TRBJ2-3	TRBV2	TGTGCCAGCAATTGGGTGTCGGGATCGGGGGCAGATACGCAGTATTTT	CASNWVSGSGADTQYF
NA	NA	TRBJ2-1	TRBV27	TGTGCCAGCAGTTTGAAAGGGCTAGGGGACAATGAGCAGTTCTTC	CASSLKGLGDNEQFF
NA	TRBD2	TRBJ2-5	TRBV6-2/TRBV6-3	TGTGCCAGCAGTTACTCCCTAGCGGGGGTTGAAGAGACCCAGTACTTC	CASSYSLAGVEETQYF
NA	NA	TRBJ1-2	TRBV12-3/TRBV12-4	TGTGCCAGCAGTTTCGGACAGTTTGGCTACACCTTC	CASSFGQFGYTF
NA	NA	TRBJ2-3	TRBV7-6	TGTGCCAGCAGCCTCCAAGGGGGGGCTAGCACAGATACGCAGTATTTT	CASSLQGGASTDTQYF
NA	NA	TRBJ2-7	TRBV27	TGTGCCTCCCCATCGACCAGGCCTCTAAGCTCCTACGAGCAGTACTTC	CASPSTRPLSSYEQYF
NA	TRBD2	TRBJ2-7	TRBV5-1	TGCGCCAGCTGGCAGGCTAGCGGGAGTTACGAGCAGTACTTC	CASWQASGSYEQYF
NA	TRBD1	TRBJ2-7	TRBV6-5	TGTGCCAGCAGTCCCGGGACAGGGGAACCCTACGAGCAGTACTTC	CASSPGTGEPYEQYF
NA	NA	TRBJ1-5	TRBV6-5	TGTGCCAGCAGTCCCCGGGAGTTTCAGCCCCAGCATTTT	CASSPREFQPQHF
NA	NA	TRBJ2-1	TRBV9	TGTGCCAGCAGCGTAGGCGAGTTAGGAGAGATCAGCTCCTACAATGAGCAGTTCTTC	CASSVGELGEISSYNEQFF
NA	TRBD2	TRBJ2-5	TRBV11-3	TGTGCCAGCAGCTTAGATCGGCTAGCGGGAGTGAGTCAAGAGACCCAGTACTTC	CASSLDRLAGVSQETQYF
few	TRBD1	TRBJ2-3	TRBV6-5	TGTGCCAGCAGCCGGGACAGAAACACAGATACGCAGTATTTT	CASSRDRNTDTQYF
NA	TRBD1	TRBJ1-2	TRBV2	TGTGCGAGTGCCGGGACAGGAGGTTTTGGCTACACCTTC	CASAGTGGFGYTF
NA	NA	TRBJ1-2	TRBV21-1	TGTGCCAGCAGCAAAGTAGGTACAAGCGATGGCTACACCTTC	CASSKVGTSDGYTF
NA	NA	TRBJ2-3	TRBV6-5	TGTGCCAGCAGTTACTCCGACTTGGGTTCTGATACGCAGTATTTT	CASSYSDLGSDTQYF
NA	TRBD2	TRBJ2-3	TRBV30	TGTGCCTGGAGGGGGAGGGGCGGTGCAGATACGCAGTATTTT	CAWRGRGGADTQYF
NA	TRBD1	TRBJ2-5	TRBV7-6	TGTGCCAGCAGCTTAAACGCTGGGACAGGGTGGACCCAGTACTTC	CASSLNAGTGWTQYF
few	TRBD1	TRBJ1-2	TRBV7-2	TGTGCCAGCAGCAGCAACAGGGGGTCGCTTGGCTACACCTTC	CASSSNRGSLGYTF
NA	NA	TRBJ2-1	TRBV7-9	TGTGCCAGCAGCTCGCCTCCCCCTAGCGTAAATGAGCAGTTCTTC	CASSSPPPSVNEQFF
NA	NA	TRBJ1-5	TRBV6-6	TGTGCCAGCTGTCCTCTGGGGACGGCAGGGAGGAATCAGCCCCAGCATTTT	CASCPLGTAGRNQPQHF
NA	NA	TRBJ2-7	TRBV6-1	TGTGCCAGCAGTGATTCCGGGATCTCCTACGAGCAGTACTTC	CASSDSGISYEQYF
NA	TRBD2	TRBJ2-1	TRBV5-1	TGCGCCAGCAGCTTGGCCCAGGGACTAGCCTTGGATGAGCAGTTCTTC	CASSLAQGLALDEQFF
NA	NA	TRBJ1-5	TRBV6-5	TGTGCCAGCAGTTTTGGAGAAAGCAATCAGCCCCAGCATTTT	CASSFGESNQPQHF
NA	TRBD1	TRBJ1-2	TRBV3-1/TRBV3-2	TGTGCCAGCAGCCAAGGGTCGACAGGGTTAATTGGCTACACCTTC	CASSQGSTGLIGYTF
NA	TRBD2	TRBJ2-2	TRBV29-1	TGCAGCGTCAGCGGACTAGCGGCTACCGGGGAGCTGTTTTTT	CSVSGLAATGELFF
few	TRBD2	TRBJ2-3	TRBV4-2	TGTGCCAGCAGCCAAGAAAGAGCGGGGGGCCGCACAGATACGCAGTATTTT	CASSQERAGGRTDTQYF
few	NA	TRBJ2-4	TRBV28	TGTGCCAGCAGCCCCCTCGGTCTTAAAAACATTCAGTACTTC	CASSPLGLKNIQYF
NA	NA	TRBJ2-5	TRBV2	TGTGCCAGCACTGGGGGGGGCCGCGAGACCCAGTACTTC	CASTGGGRETQYF
NA	TRBD1	TRBJ2-3	TRBV5-1	TGCGCCAGCAGCTTTGGGGACAGGCTGTCGGATACGCAGTATTTT	CASSFGDRLSDTQYF
few	NA	TRBJ1-1	TRBV9	TGTGCCAGCAGCGTAGGTTACAGCCTGAACACTGAAGCTTTCTTT	CASSVGYSLNTEAFF
NA	NA	TRBJ2-7	TRBV5-3	TGTGCCAGAAGCTCGGTTACGACAGCCTACGAGCAGTACTTC	CARSSVTTAYEQYF
once	TRBD1	TRBJ1-1	TRBV28	TGTGCCAGCAGTTTATCGTACAGGGGAAGGACTGAAGCTTTCTTT	CASSLSYRGRTEAFF
NA	NA	TRBJ1-1	TRBV29-1	TGCAGCGTTGTTCGGTTTCCCGAAGCTTTCTTT	CSVVRFPEAFF
NA	NA	TRBJ2-1	TRBV6-1	TGTGCCAGCAGTGAAGGTAAGGTGGGTCGGCAGGCCTACAATGAGCAGTTCTTC	CASSEGKVGRQAYNEQFF
NA	NA	TRBJ1-2	TRBV6-2/TRBV6-3	TGTGCCAGCAGCTCACAGGGCTATGGCTACACCTTC	CASSSQGYGYTF
NA	NA	TRBJ2-2	TRBV6-5	TGTGCCAGCAGTCCCACAGTAGATAACACCGGGGAGCTGTTTTTT	CASSPTVDNTGELFF
NA	NA	TRBJ2-2	TRBV7-2	TGTGCCAGCAGCTTAGCGCACGGGGGGCGGACCGGGGAGCTGTTTTTT	CASSLAHGGRTGELFF
NA	TRBD1	TRBJ2-7	TRBV25-1	TGTGCCAGCAGTGGGGGACAGGGCTACGAGCAGTACTTC	CASSGGQGYEQYF
NA	TRBD1	TRBJ1-4	TRBV20-1	TGCAGTGTTCGTGACGGGACAGATAATGAAAAACTGTTTTTT	CSVRDGTDNEKLFF